The clone carrying this TCR beta chain was seen many times. The record originates from a study of Graves' ophthalmopathy and Graves' hyperthyroidism. The authors amplified TCR beta CDR3 regions from RNA transcripts. An initial RT-PCR round employing HTBI primers preceded a second-round multiplex PCR. TCRdb itself ran the multiplex PCR reads through MiXCR, one entry per CDR3 protein. The sample has about 550,000 distinct CDR3 sequences, under 40% seen once; the top ten hold about 4.2%. Material: peripheral blood or thyroid tissue (not recorded which). The source is an adult man with Graves' hyperthyroidism.

The DNA of the CDR3 is TGTGCCAGCAGCTGGGCAGGCCGCTCTGGAAACACCATATATTTT. This sequence encodes CASSWAGRSGNTIYF. The V call is TRBV7-2, the J call TRBJ1-3; no clear D gene. Germline V gene sequence: CDR1 SGHTA, CDR2 FQGNSA. The V end lost 4 bases, the J end lost 0 bases, and 10 bases lay between the germline ends. The CDR3 extends over 15 amino acids.